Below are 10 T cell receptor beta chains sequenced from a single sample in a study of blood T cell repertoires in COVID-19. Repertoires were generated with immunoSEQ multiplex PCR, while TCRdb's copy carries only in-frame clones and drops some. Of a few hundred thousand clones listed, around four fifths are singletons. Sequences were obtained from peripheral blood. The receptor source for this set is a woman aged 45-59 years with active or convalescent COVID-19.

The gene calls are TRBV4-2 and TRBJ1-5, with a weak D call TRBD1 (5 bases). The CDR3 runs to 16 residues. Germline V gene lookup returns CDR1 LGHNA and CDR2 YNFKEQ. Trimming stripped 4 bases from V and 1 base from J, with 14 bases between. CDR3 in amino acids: CASSLEARESNQPQHF. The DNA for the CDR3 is TGTGCCAGCAGCCTCGAAGCCAGGGAAAGCAATCAGCCCCAGCATTTT.

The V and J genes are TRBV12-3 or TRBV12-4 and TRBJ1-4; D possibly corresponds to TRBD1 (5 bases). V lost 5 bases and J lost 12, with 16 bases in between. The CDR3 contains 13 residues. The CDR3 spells CASSQDIERELFF. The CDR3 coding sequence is TGTGCCAGCAGTCAGGACATTGAACGGGAACTGTTTTTT.

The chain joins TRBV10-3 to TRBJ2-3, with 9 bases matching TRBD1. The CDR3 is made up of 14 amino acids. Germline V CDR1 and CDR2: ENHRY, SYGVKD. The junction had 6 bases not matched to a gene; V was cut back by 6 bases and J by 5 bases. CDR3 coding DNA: TGTGCCATCAGCCGGACAGGGGATGGAGATACGCAGTATTTT. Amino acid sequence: CAISRTGDGDTQYF.

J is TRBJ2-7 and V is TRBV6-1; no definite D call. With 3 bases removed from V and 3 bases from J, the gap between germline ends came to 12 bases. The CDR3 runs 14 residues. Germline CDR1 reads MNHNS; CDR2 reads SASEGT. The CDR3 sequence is CASSDNLGYYEQYF. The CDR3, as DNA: TGTGCCAGCAGTGATAACTTGGGCTACTACGAGCAGTACTTC.

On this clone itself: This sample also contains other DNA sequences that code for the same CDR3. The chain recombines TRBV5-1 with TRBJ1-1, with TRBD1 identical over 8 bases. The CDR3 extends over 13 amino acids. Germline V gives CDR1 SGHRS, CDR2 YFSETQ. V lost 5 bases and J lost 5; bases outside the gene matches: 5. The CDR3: CASSSTGVTEAFF. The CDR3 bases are TGCGCCAGCAGTTCGACAGGGGTGACTGAAGCTTTCTTT.

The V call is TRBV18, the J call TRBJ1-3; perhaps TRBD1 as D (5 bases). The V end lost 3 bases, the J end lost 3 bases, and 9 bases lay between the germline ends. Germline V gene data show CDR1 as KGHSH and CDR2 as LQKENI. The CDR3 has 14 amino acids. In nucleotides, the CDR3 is TGTGCCAGCTCACCCGCAGGGTATGGAAACACCATATATTTT. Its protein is CASSPAGYGNTIYF.

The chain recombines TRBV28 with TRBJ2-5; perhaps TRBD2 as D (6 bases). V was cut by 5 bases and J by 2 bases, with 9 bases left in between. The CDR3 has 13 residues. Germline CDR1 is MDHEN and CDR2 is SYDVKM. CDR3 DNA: TGTGCCAGCAGTCGTAGCGGACAAGAGACCCAGTACTTC. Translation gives CASSRSGQETQYF.

The CDR3 loop is CASSLLDQPQHF. CDR3 DNA: TGTGCCAGTAGTCTCTTAGATCAGCCCCAGCATTTT. The gene calls are TRBV19 and TRBJ1-5; D unresolved. The CDR3 totals 12 residues. V lost 5 bases and J 5 bases, leaving 7 bases between the germline ends. Germline lookup yields CDR1 LNHDA and CDR2 SQIVND (reference sequence). The variable domain in full, completed from reference TRBV19 and TRBJ1-5, reads DGGITQSPKYLFRKEGQNVTLSCEQNLNHDAMYWYRQDPGQGLRLIYYSQIVNDFQKGDIAEGYSVSREKKESFPLTVTSAQKNPTAFYLCASSLLDQPQHFGDGTRLSIL.

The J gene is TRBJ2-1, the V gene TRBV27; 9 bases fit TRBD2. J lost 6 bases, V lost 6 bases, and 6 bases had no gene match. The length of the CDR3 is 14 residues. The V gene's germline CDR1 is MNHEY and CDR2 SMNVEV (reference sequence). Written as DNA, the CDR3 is TGTGCCAGCAGGGGCGGGAGGGCCATCAATGAGCAGTTCTTC. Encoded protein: CASRGGRAINEQFF.

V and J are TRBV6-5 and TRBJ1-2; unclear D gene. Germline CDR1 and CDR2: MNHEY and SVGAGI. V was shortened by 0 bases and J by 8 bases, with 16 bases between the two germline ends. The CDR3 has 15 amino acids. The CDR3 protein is CASSYSIAAGGGYTF. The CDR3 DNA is TGTGCCAGCAGTTACTCGATCGCGGCAGGAGGCGGCTACACCTTC.